The 5 T cell receptor beta chains below all came from one sample that was sequenced in a study of spatial heterogeneity in lung cancer. The time point was: sample taken at primary tumor resection. A single record per CDR3 protein comes from TCRdb applying MiXCR to the 5' RACE reads. The top ten hold about 7.2% of the sample, which has 20,000 to 25,000 distinct CDR3 sequences, 4.5% to 5.5% seen once. Material: PBMCs, obtained at surgery. These receptors all come from a male donor with early-stage non-small cell lung cancer.

This clonotype was seen many times. J is TRBJ2-7 and V is TRBV20-1; D perhaps matches TRBD2 (5 bases). CDR3 size: 13 residues. In germline, CDR1 is DFQATT, CDR2 SNEGSKA (reference sequence). V was pared by 6 bases and J by 2 bases, with 14 bases between. CDR3 loop: CSARRATTYEQYF. As DNA, the CDR3 is TGCAGTGCCAGGCGGGCTACAACCTACGAGCAGTACTTC.

This clonotype counts as medium-sized. Here the CDR3 reads CASSLARLAVGEQFF. CDR3 DNA: TGTGCCAGCAGCTTGGCAAGATTGGCGGTAGGTGAGCAGTTCTTC. This chain connects TRBV5-5 to TRBJ2-1; D gene ambiguous. Germline CDR1 reads SGHKS; CDR2 reads YYEKEE (reference sequence). The CDR3 length is 15 residues. V was pared by 0 bases and J by 9 bases, with 16 bases between.

The gene calls are TRBV5-1 and TRBJ1-1; no clear D. CDR3 length equals 15 residues. V gave up 4 bases and J gave up 4 bases, with 17 bases separating them. Germline V gene lookup returns CDR1 SGHRS and CDR2 YFSETQ. The CDR3 DNA reads as TGCGCCAGCAGCGTCCGGGCTGCCGAAGGCACTGAAGCTTTCTTT. This sequence encodes CASSVRAAEGTEAFF.

In its sample, this clonotype was seen many times. This chain links TRBV29-1 with TRBJ2-3, with TRBD2 as a possible D gene (7 bases). This CDR3 comprises 14 residues. The V and J ends lost 1 base and 3 bases respectively, with 11 bases between them. Germline assignment: CDR1 SQVTM and CDR2 ANQGSEA. CDR3 sequence reads: CSVEGRGLTDTQYF. Here the CDR3 DNA reads TGCAGCGTTGAAGGGCGGGGGCTTACAGATACGCAGTATTTT.

This clonotype has at least ten counts. The chain uses TRBV7-6 and TRBJ2-1, with 9 nucleotides matching TRBD2. The junction had 8 bases not matched to a gene; V was cut back by 3 bases and J by 8 bases. CDR1 and CDR2 (germline): SGHVS, FNYEAQ. This CDR3 is 15 amino acids long. The CDR3 coding sequence is TGTGCCAGCAGCTTCTTCGCGGGAGGGATGGATGAGCAGTTCTTC. This translates into CASSFFAGGMDEQFF.